Each of the 29 T cell receptor beta chains below was sequenced from the same sample in a study of T cell responses to AZD1222 COVID-19 vaccine. The method was immunoSEQ multiplex PCR; TCRdb's version includes in-frame clones alone and lacks a portion of them. The sample yields about 120,000 clones, roughly nine tenths seen once. This material consisted of peripheral blood, taken on day 0 of AZD1222 vaccination. All receptors come from an adult in good health.

This chain links TRBV30 with TRBJ1-3; D gene ambiguous. The CDR3 is 13 residues long. CDR1 GTSNPN and CDR2 SVGIG come from the germline V gene (reference sequence). The V and J ends lost 3 bases and 4 bases respectively, with 10 bases between them. The CDR3 spells CAWSTNTGNTIYF. CDR3 sequence (DNA): TGTGCCTGGAGCACGAACACCGGAAACACCATATATTTT.

The chain joins TRBV19 to TRBJ1-1; possibly TRBD1 for D (5 bases). CDR3 length: 14 amino acids. The V gene's germline CDR1 is LNHDA and CDR2 SQIVND (reference sequence). Trimming pared 7 bases from V and 4 bases from J, leaving 16 bases between. CDR3 bases: TGTGCCAGTACCTTTACAGGTGGGGTCACTGAAGCTTTCTTT. It encodes CASTFTGGVTEAFF.

The gene calls are TRBV18 and TRBJ2-3, with no clear D. The germline gives CDR1 KGHSH, CDR2 LQKENI. Trimming took 3 bases from V and 5 from J, leaving 12 bases between them. The CDR3 contains 14 residues. CDR3 nucleotide sequence: TGTGCCAGCTCACCCCCGTCGAGAGGAGATACGCAGTATTTT. The encoded protein is CASSPPSRGDTQYF.

This chain links TRBV28 with TRBJ1-1; D possibly corresponds to TRBD1 (6 bases). Between the trimmed V and J ends, which lost 6 bases and 6 bases, there was a span of 14 bases. The CDR3 runs to 13 residues. Germline CDR1 is MDHEN and CDR2 is SYDVKM. CDR3 protein: CASRQQGTAEAFF. In DNA, the CDR3 is TGTGCCAGCAGACAACAGGGTACGGCTGAAGCTTTCTTT.

This chain joins TRBV11-2 and TRBJ2-7; D remains ambiguous. This CDR3 spans 11 amino acids. The germline gives CDR1 SGHAT, CDR2 FQNNGV. V was trimmed by 5 bases and J by 5 bases, leaving 7 bases between them. This chain's CDR3 is CASSPADEQYF. The CDR3 bases are TGTGCCAGCAGCCCCGCGGACGAGCAGTACTTC.

This clone occurred once. The chain is built from TRBV6-5 and TRBJ2-7; TRBD1 aligns across 10 bases. CDR3 length: 14 residues. Germline V gives CDR1 MNHEY, CDR2 SVGAGI. With V trimmed by 9 bases and J by 7 bases, 12 bases remained unmatched. The CDR3 loop is CASFRQGASREQYF. CDR3 nucleotide sequence: TGTGCCAGTTTTCGACAGGGGGCCTCGCGGGAGCAGTACTTC.

Here the CDR3 DNA reads TGTGCCAGCAGTTTATCCGCTGGACAGGGGGCGATCTATGGCTACACCTTC. Its translation is CASSLSAGQGAIYGYTF. This chain joins TRBV27 and TRBJ1-2; 11 nucleotides align to TRBD1. The CDR3 loop spans 17 amino acids. Germline V CDR1 and CDR2: MNHEY, SMNVEV (reference sequence). V shed 0 bases and J 4 bases; nucleotides not matched to a gene: 7.

The V gene is TRBV5-8, the J gene TRBJ2-7; D possibly corresponds to TRBD2 (6 bases). There are 16 residues in the CDR3. CDR1 is SGHTS, CDR2 YDEGEE, per germline. V was trimmed by 3 bases and J by 0 bases, leaving 16 bases between them. DNA for the CDR3: TGTGCCAGCAGCTGGGGGGACCGACGTCGCTCCTACGAGCAGTACTTC. It codes for CASSWGDRRRSYEQYF. The variable domain in full, with the rest retrieved from reference TRBV5-8 and TRBJ2-7, is EAGVTQSPTHLIKTRGQQATLRCSPISGHTSVYWYQQALGLGLQFLLWYDEGEERNRGNFPPRFSGRQFPNYSSELNVNALELEDSALYLCASSWGDRRRSYEQYFGPGTRLTVT.

The chain joins TRBV9 to TRBJ2-2; 8 nucleotides match TRBD1. Germline CDR1 and CDR2: SGDLS and YYNGEE. The CDR3 sequence is 15 residues long. V lost 3 bases to trimming and J lost 4 bases; unmatched junction nucleotides: 5. The DNA of the CDR3 is TGTGCCAGCAGCGCGCAGGGGGCCAGCACCGGGGAGCTGTTTTTT. It specifies CASSAQGASTGELFF.

In nucleotides, the CDR3 is TGTGCCAGCAGTGAGAGGGGGGGTTCATGGCAGCCCCAGCATTTT. Encoded protein: CASSERGGSWQPQHF. The chain couples TRBV2 to TRBJ1-5; tentative D call: TRBD1 (6 bases). Trimming cost V 3 bases and J 7 bases, with 16 bases left between them. The CDR3 sequence is 15 residues long. The germline V gene has CDR1 SNHLY and CDR2 FYNNEI.

The sample holds a few counts of this clone. This chain joins TRBV5-1 and TRBJ1-4; 9 bases are a match to TRBD1. From germline, CDR1 is SGHRS and CDR2 YFSETQ. Trimming cost V 0 bases and J 7 bases; bases outside gene matches: 4. This CDR3 region has 15 residues. The CDR3 DNA reads as TGCGCCAGCAGCTTGGCCGGGACAGGGCTTGAAAAACTGTTTTTT. It specifies CASSLAGTGLEKLFF.

The rearrangement joins TRBV30 to TRBJ1-1; D is ambiguous. Germline V gives CDR1 GTSNPN, CDR2 SVGIG (reference sequence). This CDR3 has 13 residues. V lost 4 bases to trimming and J lost 7 bases, with 16 bases between them. CDR3 protein: CAWISYPLSEAFF. CDR3 coding DNA: TGTGCCTGGATTAGTTATCCGCTTAGTGAAGCTTTCTTT.

The chain recombines TRBV5-6 with TRBJ2-2; D not certain. This CDR3 is built from 12 residues. The V end lost 0 bases, the J end lost 7 bases, and 4 bases lay between the germline ends. Germline lookup yields CDR1 SGHDT and CDR2 YYEEEE. The CDR3 region is CASSLGDGELFF. The CDR3 DNA reads TGTGCCAGCAGCTTGGGTGACGGGGAGCTGTTTTTT. The full variable domain, in which reference TRBV5-6 and TRBJ2-2 provide the parts outside the CDR3, is DAGVTQSPTHLIKTRGQQVTLRCSPKSGHDTVSWYQQALGQGPQFIFQYYEEEERQRGNFPDRFSGHQFPNYSSELNVNALLLGDSALYLCASSLGDGELFFGEGSRLTVL.

V and J are TRBV27 and TRBJ2-1, with TRBD1 matching 7 bases. Germline CDR1 reads MNHEY; CDR2 reads SMNVEV (reference sequence). Trimming took 6 bases from V and 10 from J; bases not matched to a gene: 9. This CDR3 contains 13 residues. The CDR3 loop reads CASRPLDRSEQFF. The CDR3 DNA follows: TGTGCCAGCAGACCGCTGGACAGGTCGGAGCAGTTCTTC.

This chain uses TRBV18 with TRBJ1-1; D remains unclear. V was pared by 2 bases and J by 6 bases, with 4 bases between. Germline V gene lookup returns CDR1 KGHSH and CDR2 LQKENI. The CDR3 contains 11 residues. CDR3 sequence reads: CASSPSSEAFF. The DNA of the CDR3 is TGTGCCAGCTCACCATCGTCTGAAGCTTTCTTT.

The gene calls are TRBV19 and TRBJ1-5; 9 nucleotides agree with TRBD1. Germline V lookup: CDR1 LNHDA, CDR2 SQIVND (reference sequence). This CDR3 contains 15 residues. The trim removed 7 bases at V and 4 bases at J, leaving 8 bases unmatched. The CDR3 protein is CASKGTGTGNQPQHF. DNA of the CDR3: TGTGCCAGTAAGGGGACCGGGACAGGGAATCAGCCCCAGCATTTT.

The genes are TRBV19 and TRBJ1-2, with TRBD1 matching over 10 bases. The CDR3 is made up of 15 amino acids. J lost 7 bases, V lost 0 bases, and 5 bases had no gene match. CDR1 and CDR2 from the germline V gene are LNHDA and SQIVND (reference sequence). CDR3 residues: CASSIEGTGVRGYTF. CDR3 nucleotide sequence: TGTGCCAGTAGTATAGAGGGGACAGGGGTGCGTGGCTACACCTTC.

The J gene is TRBJ1-1, the V gene TRBV4-1; unclear D gene. V was pared by 1 base and J by 8 bases, with 8 bases between. The CDR3 spans 12 residues. Germline assignment: CDR1 MGHRA and CDR2 YSYEKL. CDR3 nucleotides: TGCGCCAGCAGCCAAGGAGCCGGGGAAGCTTTCTTT. It codes for CASSQGAGEAFF.

V is TRBV5-6 and J is TRBJ1-1; no clear D. V lost 6 bases and J lost 4, with 16 bases in between. Germline V gives CDR1 SGHDT, CDR2 YYEEEE. This CDR3 is 14 amino acids long. Written as DNA, the CDR3 is TGTGCCAGCATCCCATTTCATGTCGGCACTGAAGCTTTCTTT. Protein sequence: CASIPFHVGTEAFF.

This chain uses TRBV6-5 with TRBJ2-7; no definite D call. Germline CDR1 reads MNHEY; CDR2 reads SVGAGI. Trimming removed 5 bases from V and 0 bases from J, with 14 bases in between. The CDR3 totals 15 residues. The CDR3 nucleotides are TGTGCCAGCAGTAAATCGTCTACCCCCTCCTACGAGCAGTACTTC. Amino acid sequence: CASSKSSTPSYEQYF.

The rearrangement joins TRBV9 to TRBJ2-7; D call uncertain. V lost 0 bases to trimming and J lost 7 bases, with 5 bases between them. Germline V gene lookup returns CDR1 SGDLS and CDR2 YYNGEE. The CDR3 is 11 amino acids. The CDR3: CASSVGREQYF. In DNA, the CDR3 is TGTGCCAGCAGCGTAGGTCGAGAGCAGTACTTC.

This clone occurred once. J is TRBJ1-5 and V is TRBV30; D is ambiguous. V gave up 6 bases and J gave up 1 base, with 10 bases separating them. Germline assignment: CDR1 GTSNPN and CDR2 SVGIG (reference sequence). This CDR3 has 13 residues. The CDR3 coding sequence is TGTGCCTGTGCGAAGGACAGCAATCAGCCCCAGCATTTT. Its translation: CACAKDSNQPQHF.

V gene TRBV7-2 combines with J gene TRBJ1-3; weak D call: TRBD1 (5 bases). This CDR3 is built from 16 residues. V gave up 1 base and J gave up 2 bases, with 12 bases separating them. CDR1 is SGHTA and CDR2 is FQGNSA in the germline V gene. CDR3 sequence: CASSLGRGAAGNTIYF. As DNA, the CDR3 is TGTGCCAGCAGCTTAGGAAGGGGCGCGGCTGGAAACACCATATATTTT.

This CDR3 is CASSWGQGVNEQFF. The CDR3 DNA sequence: TGTGCCAGCAGTTGGGGTCAGGGGGTCAATGAGCAGTTCTTC. V gene TRBV6-5 combines with J gene TRBJ2-1, with 7 positions matching TRBD1. The CDR3 is 14 amino acids. CDR1 and CDR2 (germline): MNHEY, SVGAGI. V shed 4 bases, J shed 6 bases, and the junction held 6 bases outside the gene matches.

The gene calls are TRBV10-2 and TRBJ1-1, with D possibly being TRBD1 (5 bases). Germline values: CDR1 WSHSY, CDR2 SAAADI. Between the trimmed V and J ends, which lost 5 bases and 5 bases, there was a span of 18 bases. The CDR3 consists of 15 residues. The CDR3 here is CASSPPAGGRTEAFF. CDR3 bases: TGCGCCAGCAGTCCCCCGGCGGGGGGAAGAACTGAAGCTTTCTTT.

The J gene is TRBJ1-4, the V gene TRBV5-1; D gene ambiguous. Trimming cost V 0 bases and J 0 bases, with 9 bases left between them. Per germline, CDR1 SGHRS and CDR2 YFSETQ. There are 16 residues in the CDR3. CDR3 in amino acids: CASSLEPEATNEKLFF. In DNA form, the CDR3 reads TGCGCCAGCAGCTTGGAACCGGAAGCAACTAATGAAAAACTGTTTTTT.

The CDR3, as DNA: TGTGCCAGCTCACCAGTGGGACCCACATATAATTCACCCCTCCACTTT. Protein product: CASSPVGPTYNSPLHF. The chain links TRBV18 to TRBJ1-6, with D tentatively TRBD1 (5 bases). This CDR3 has 16 amino acids. Trimming took off 2 bases at V and 4 bases at J, with 12 bases between the two ends. Germline V lookup: CDR1 KGHSH, CDR2 LQKENI. Looking up the rest from reference TRBV18 and TRBJ1-6 gives the full variable domain: NAGVMQNPRHLVRRRGQEARLRCSPMKGHSHVYWYRQLPEEGLKFMVYLQKENIIDESGMPKERFSAEFPKEGPSILRIQQVVRGDSAAYFCASSPVGPTYNSPLHFGNGTRLTVT.

J is TRBJ1-2 and V is TRBV2; D not resolved. Germline CDR1 is SNHLY and CDR2 is FYNNEI. V was clipped by 3 bases and J by 7 bases, with 18 bases between them. CDR3 length equals 15 residues. CDR3 nucleotide sequence: TGTGCCAGCAGTGATTCGGCGGGTCTTCGACCTGGCTACACCTTC. Translation: CASSDSAGLRPGYTF.

The rearrangement links TRBV11-2 to TRBJ2-4; no definite D call. The germline V gene has CDR1 SGHAT and CDR2 FQNNGV. The CDR3 runs 18 residues. Trimming pared 1 base from V and 0 bases from J, leaving 16 bases between. The CDR3 region has the DNA TGTGCCAGCAGCTTAGGGTCCACCGCTAACTTAGCCAAAAACATTCAGTACTTC. Protein product: CASSLGSTANLAKNIQYF.